This T cell receptor (beta chain) was captured by sequencing in a study of vaccination and CD4 T cells after COVID-19. Looking at the study overall: Convalescent patients gave post-COVID blood a median approximately 100 days post-diagnosis, range 35 to 161.

Cultured CD4+ T cell DNA underwent sequencing with the Oncomine TCR Beta short-read assay. Using its own MiXCR run on the PCR reads, TCRdb lists one record per CDR3 protein. Of roughly 20,000 distinct CDR3 sequences detected, about two fifths appear once; the ten largest clones hold about 6.3%. Per germline, CDR1 MNHNS and CDR2 SASEGT. Between the trimmed V and J ends, which lost 8 bases and 0 bases, there was a span of 13 bases. The CDR3 runs to 14 residues. Treatment of the sample: roughly 10-day PBMC culture with coronavirus spike peptide pools or control peptides (ViraFEST assay). Alongside approximately 11 IU/ml IL-2 and 10 ug/ml peptide pools, PBMCs were cultured at two million per well. This clonotype appeared a few times. Its antigen is unidentified.

This sample comprised CD4+ T cells from blood, cultured in vitro, obtained before SARS-CoV-2 vaccination. The chain employs TRBV6-1 and TRBJ1-2; possibly TRBD1 for D (6 bases). The sequence was collected from a human donor who had recovered from COVID-19. The CDR3 coding sequence is TGTGCCAGCGGTGGGACATCCGCTAACTATGGCTACACCTTC. It translates to CASGGTSANYGYTF.